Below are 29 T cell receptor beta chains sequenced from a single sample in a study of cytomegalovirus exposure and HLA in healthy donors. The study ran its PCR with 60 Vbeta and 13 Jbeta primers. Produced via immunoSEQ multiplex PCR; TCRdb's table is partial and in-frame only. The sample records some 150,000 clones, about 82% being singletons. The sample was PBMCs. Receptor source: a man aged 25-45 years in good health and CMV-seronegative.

CDR3 nucleotides: TGTGCCAGGATAGGACTAGCGGATAAAGACAATGAGCAGTTCTTC. Translating gives CARIGLADKDNEQFF. This rearrangement joins TRBV21-1 to TRBJ2-1; the D call TRBD2 from the table was never checked on the DNA. TRBV21-1 is a known pseudogene. The CDR3 sequence is 15 residues long.

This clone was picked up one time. In DNA form, the CDR3 reads TGTGCCAGCAGCAAAGCGTCTCTGCTAGCGTCAACCACCTACGAGCAGTACTTC. This codes for CASSKASLLASTTYEQYF. The rearrangement joins TRBV21-1 to TRBJ2-7; the tabulated D call, TRBD2, remains unverified against the DNA. TRBV21-1 corresponds to a pseudogene. The CDR3 contains 18 residues.

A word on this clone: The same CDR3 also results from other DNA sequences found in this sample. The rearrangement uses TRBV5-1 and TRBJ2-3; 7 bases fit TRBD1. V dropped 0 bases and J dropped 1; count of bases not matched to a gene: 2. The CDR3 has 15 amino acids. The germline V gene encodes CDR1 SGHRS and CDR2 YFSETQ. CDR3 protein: CASSLAGTGTDTQYF. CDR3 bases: TGCGCCAGCAGCTTGGCCGGGACAGGCACAGATACGCAGTATTTT.

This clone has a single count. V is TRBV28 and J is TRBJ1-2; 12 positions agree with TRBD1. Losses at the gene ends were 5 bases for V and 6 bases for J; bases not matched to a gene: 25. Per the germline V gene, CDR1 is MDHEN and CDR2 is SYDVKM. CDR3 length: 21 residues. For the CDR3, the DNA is TGTGCCAGCAGTACTCGAGGGATACGATCCGGGACAGGGGGCTTCGGGGATGGCTACACCTTC. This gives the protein CASSTRGIRSGTGGFGDGYTF.

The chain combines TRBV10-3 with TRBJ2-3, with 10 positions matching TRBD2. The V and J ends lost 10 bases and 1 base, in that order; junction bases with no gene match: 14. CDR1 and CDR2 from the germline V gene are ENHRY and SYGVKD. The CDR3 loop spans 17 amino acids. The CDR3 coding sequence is TGTGCCACCCTCGGGGCTAGCGGGGGCCATGGCACAGATACGCAGTATTTT. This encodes CATLGASGGHGTDTQYF.

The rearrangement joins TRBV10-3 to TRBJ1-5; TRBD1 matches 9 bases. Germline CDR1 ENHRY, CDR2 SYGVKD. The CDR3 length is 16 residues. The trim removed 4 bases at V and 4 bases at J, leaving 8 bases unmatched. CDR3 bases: TGTGCCATCAGTGCCAGCCTGACAGGGGGAAATCAGCCCCAGCATTTT. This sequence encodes CAISASLTGGNQPQHF.

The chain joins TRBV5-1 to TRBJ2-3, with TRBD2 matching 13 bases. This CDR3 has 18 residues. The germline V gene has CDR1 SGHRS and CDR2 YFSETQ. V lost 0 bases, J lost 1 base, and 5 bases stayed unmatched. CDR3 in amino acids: CASSLELAGGTGTDTQYF. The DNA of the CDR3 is TGCGCCAGCAGCTTGGAACTAGCGGGGGGGACAGGCACAGATACGCAGTATTTT.

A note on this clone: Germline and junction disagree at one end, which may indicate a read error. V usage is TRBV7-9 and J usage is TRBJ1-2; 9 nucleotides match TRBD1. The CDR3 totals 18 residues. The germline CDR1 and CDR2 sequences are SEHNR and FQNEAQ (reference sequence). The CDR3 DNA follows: TGTTCCAGCAGCCGACGAAATATAGATACCGGGACAGGGTATGGCTACACCTTC. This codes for CSSSRRNIDTGTGYGYTF.

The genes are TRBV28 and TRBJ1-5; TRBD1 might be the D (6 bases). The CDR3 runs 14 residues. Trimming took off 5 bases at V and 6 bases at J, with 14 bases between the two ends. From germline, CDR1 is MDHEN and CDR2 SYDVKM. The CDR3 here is CASSQTGLVQPQHF. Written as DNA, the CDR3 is TGTGCCAGCAGTCAAACAGGGTTGGTTCAGCCCCAGCATTTT.

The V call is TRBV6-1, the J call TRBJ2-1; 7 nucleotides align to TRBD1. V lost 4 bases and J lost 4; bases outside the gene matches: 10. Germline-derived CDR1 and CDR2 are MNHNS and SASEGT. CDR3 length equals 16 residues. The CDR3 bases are TGTGCCAGCAGTGCGGGACAGATCAATGCGTACAATGAGCAGTTCTTC. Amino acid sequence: CASSAGQINAYNEQFF.

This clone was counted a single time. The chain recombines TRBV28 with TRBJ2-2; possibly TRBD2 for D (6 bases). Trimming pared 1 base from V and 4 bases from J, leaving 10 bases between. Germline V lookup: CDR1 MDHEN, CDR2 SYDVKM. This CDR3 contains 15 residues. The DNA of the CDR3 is TGTGCCAGCAGTTTATTTCGCGGGGTCACCGGGGAGCTGTTTTTT. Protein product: CASSLFRGVTGELFF.

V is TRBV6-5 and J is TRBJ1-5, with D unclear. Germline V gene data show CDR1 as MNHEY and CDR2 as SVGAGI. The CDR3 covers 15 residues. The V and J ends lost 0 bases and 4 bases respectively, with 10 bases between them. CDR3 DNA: TGTGCCAGCAGTTACTCGAAGAGAGCAAATCAGCCCCAGCATTTT. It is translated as CASSYSKRANQPQHF.

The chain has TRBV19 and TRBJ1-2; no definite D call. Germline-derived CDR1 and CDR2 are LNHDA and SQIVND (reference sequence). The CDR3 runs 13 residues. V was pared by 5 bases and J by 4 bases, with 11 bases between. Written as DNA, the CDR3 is TGTGCCAGTAGTTTTACGGGAGGCTATGGCTACACCTTC. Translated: CASSFTGGYGYTF.

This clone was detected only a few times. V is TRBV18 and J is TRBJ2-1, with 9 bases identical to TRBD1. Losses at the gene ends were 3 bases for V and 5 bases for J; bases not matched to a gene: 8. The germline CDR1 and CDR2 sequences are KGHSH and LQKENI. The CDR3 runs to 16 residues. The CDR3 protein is CASSPNRGPGNNEQFF. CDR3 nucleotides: TGTGCCAGCTCACCGAACAGGGGGCCAGGCAACAATGAGCAGTTCTTC. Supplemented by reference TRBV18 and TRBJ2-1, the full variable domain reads NAGVMQNPRHLVRRRGQEARLRCSPMKGHSHVYWYRQLPEEGLKFMVYLQKENIIDESGMPKERFSAEFPKEGPSILRIQQVVRGDSAAYFCASSPNRGPGNNEQFFGPGTRLTVL.

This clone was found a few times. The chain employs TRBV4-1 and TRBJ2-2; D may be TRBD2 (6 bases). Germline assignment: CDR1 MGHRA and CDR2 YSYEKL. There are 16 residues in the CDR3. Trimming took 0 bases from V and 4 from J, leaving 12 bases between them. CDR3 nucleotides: TGCGCCAGCAGCCAAGATGCGGGGTTGTTCACCGGGGAGCTGTTTTTT. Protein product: CASSQDAGLFTGELFF.

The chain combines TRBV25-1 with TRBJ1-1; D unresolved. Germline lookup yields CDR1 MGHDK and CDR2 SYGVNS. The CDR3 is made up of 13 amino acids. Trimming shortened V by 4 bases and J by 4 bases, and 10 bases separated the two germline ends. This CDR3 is CASSVGPGTEAFF. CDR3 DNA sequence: TGTGCCAGCAGTGTCGGCCCGGGCACTGAAGCTTTCTTT.

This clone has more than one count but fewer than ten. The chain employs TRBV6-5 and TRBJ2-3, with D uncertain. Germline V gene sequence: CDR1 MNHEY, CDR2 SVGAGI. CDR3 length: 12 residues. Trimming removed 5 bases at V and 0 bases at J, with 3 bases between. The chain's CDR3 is CASSGSTDTQYF. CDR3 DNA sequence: TGTGCCAGCAGTGGCAGCACAGATACGCAGTATTTT.

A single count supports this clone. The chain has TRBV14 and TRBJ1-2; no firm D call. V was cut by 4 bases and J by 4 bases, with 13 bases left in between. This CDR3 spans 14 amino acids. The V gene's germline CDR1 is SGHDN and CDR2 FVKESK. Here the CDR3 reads CASSRSRGSYGYTF. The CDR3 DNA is TGTGCCAGCAGCCGCTCCCGAGGGTCCTATGGCTACACCTTC. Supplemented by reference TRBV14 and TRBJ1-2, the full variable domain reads EAGVTQFPSHSVIEKGQTVTLRCDPISGHDNLYWYRRVMGKEIKFLLHFVKESKQDESGMPNNRFLAERTGGTYSTLKVQPAELEDSGVYFCASSRSRGSYGYTFGSGTRLTVV.

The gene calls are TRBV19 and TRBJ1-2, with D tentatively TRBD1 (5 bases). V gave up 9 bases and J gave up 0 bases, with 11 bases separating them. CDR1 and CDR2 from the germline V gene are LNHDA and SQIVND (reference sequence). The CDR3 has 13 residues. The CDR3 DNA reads TGTGCCAGCAGACAGATTTCTAACTATGGCTACACCTTC. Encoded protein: CASRQISNYGYTF.

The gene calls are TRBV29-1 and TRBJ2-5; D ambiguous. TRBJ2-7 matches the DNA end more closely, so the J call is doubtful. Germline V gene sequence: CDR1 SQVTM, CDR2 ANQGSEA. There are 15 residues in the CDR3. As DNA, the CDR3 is TGCAGCGTCCTGAAATTACGTAACCTATCCTACGAGCAGTACTTC. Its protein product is CSVLKLRNLSYEQYF.

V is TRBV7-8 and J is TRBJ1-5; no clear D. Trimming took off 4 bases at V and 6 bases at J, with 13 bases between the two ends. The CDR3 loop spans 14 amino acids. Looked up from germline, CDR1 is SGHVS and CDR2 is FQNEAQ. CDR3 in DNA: TGTGCCAGCAGCTCCCCCCCAATCCCTCAGCCCCAGCATTTT. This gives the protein CASSSPPIPQPQHF.

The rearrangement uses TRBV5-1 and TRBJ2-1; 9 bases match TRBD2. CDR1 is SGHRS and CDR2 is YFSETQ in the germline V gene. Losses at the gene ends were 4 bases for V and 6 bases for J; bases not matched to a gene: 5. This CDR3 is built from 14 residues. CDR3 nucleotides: TGCGCCAGCAGCCCCGGACTAGCGAGCAATGAGCAGTTCTTC. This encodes CASSPGLASNEQFF.

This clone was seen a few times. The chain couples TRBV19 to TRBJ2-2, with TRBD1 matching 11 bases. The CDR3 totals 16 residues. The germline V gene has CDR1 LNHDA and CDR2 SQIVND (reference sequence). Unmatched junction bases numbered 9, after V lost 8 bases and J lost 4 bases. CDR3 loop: CASVPGTGGLTGELFF. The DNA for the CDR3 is TGTGCCAGTGTACCGGGGACAGGGGGACTCACCGGGGAGCTGTTTTTT.

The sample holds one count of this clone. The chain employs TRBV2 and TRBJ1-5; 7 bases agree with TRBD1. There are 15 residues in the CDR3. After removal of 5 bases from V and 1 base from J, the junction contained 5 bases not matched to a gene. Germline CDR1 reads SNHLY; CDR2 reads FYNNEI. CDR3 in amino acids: CASSTDRVSNQPQHF. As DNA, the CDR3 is TGTGCCAGCAGTACCGACAGGGTAAGCAATCAGCCCCAGCATTTT.

The CDR3 DNA follows: TGTGCCACCAGCCGAGGCGACGGACTCTACGAGCAGTACTTC. It encodes CATSRGDGLYEQYF. The chain recombines TRBV15 with TRBJ2-7; perhaps TRBD2 as D (5 bases). This CDR3 region has 14 residues. The germline CDR1 and CDR2 sequences are LNHNV and YYDKDF (reference sequence). V lost 5 bases, J lost 3 bases, and 14 bases lay in between.

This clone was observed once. CDR3 nucleotide sequence: TGCGCCAGCAGCTTGATTCTGGGGGCGGCCGGGGAGCTGTTTTTT. Protein product: CASSLILGAAGELFF. The chain links TRBV5-1 to TRBJ2-2, with D perhaps TRBD1 (6 bases). Germline V CDR1 and CDR2: SGHRS, YFSETQ. This CDR3 region has 15 residues. Trimming took 1 base from V and 6 from J, leaving 13 bases between them. The whole variable domain, remainder taken from reference TRBV5-1 and TRBJ2-2, is KAGVTQTPRYLIKTRGQQVTLSCSPISGHRSVSWYQQTPGQGLQFLFEYFSETQRNKGNFPGRFSGRQFSNSRSEMNVSTLELGDSALYLCASSLILGAAGELFFGEGSRLTVL.

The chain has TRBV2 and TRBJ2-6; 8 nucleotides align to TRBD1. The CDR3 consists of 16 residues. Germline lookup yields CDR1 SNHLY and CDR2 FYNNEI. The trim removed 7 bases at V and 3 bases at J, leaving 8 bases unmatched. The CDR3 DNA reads TGTGCCAGCACTAAGGACAGGGTATTTGGGGCCAACGTCCTGACTTTC. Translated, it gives CASTKDRVFGANVLTF.

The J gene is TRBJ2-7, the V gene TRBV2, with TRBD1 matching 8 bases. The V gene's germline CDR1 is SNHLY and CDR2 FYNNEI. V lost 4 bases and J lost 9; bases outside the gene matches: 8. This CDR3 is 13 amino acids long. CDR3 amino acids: CASSVRGGTGQYF. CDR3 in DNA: TGTGCCAGCAGTGTCCGCGGAGGGACAGGGCAGTACTTC.

DNA for the CDR3: TGTGCCATCAGTGAGTGGGCAGGCCTCTCTGGGGCCAACGTCCTGACTTTC. As protein: CAISEWAGLSGANVLTF. This rearrangement joins TRBV10-3 to TRBJ2-6, with D uncertain. The CDR3 is 17 amino acids. V lost 1 base to trimming and J lost 0 bases, with 10 bases between them. Germline V lookup: CDR1 ENHRY, CDR2 SYGVKD.